This T cell receptor beta chain was identified in a study of radiation and T cells in renal cell carcinoma. In the case of this clone: Its antigen is not known.

The time point here: blood 4 weeks post-SBRT, at nephrectomy. Treatment in this sample: 15 Gy SBRT to primary tumor, nephrectomy 4 weeks later. Nephrectomy followed 15 Gy stereotactic body radiation by 4 weeks. Assay: immunoSEQ multiplex PCR; the TCRdb copy retains only in-frame clones and omits some. The sample yields under 100,000 clones, roughly 82% seen once. Broader study findings: Baseline intratumoral clonotype presence is unknown without pretreatment biopsies.

The CDR3 is made up of 15 amino acids. V was cut by 0 bases and J by 4 bases, with 11 bases left in between. Germline V gene sequence: CDR1 SGHRS, CDR2 YFSETQ. This TCR was recovered from a man aged 55-75 years with renal cell carcinoma. Here the sequenced sample was blood, taken from a patient whose treatment included radiotherapy and nephrectomy. This chain connects TRBV5-1 to TRBJ2-1; no reliable D call. This chain's CDR3 is CASSLEAGVYNEQFF. The DNA for the CDR3 is TGCGCCAGCAGCTTGGAGGCAGGAGTTTACAATGAGCAGTTCTTC.